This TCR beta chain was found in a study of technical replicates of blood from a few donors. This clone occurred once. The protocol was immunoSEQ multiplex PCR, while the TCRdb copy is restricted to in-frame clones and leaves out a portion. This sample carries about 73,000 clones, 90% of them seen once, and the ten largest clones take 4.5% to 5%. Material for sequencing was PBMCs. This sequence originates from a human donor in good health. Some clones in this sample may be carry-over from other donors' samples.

The CDR3 is CASSEGVGGALGLHGYTF. CDR3 bases: TGTGCCAGCAGTGAAGGGGTAGGGGGCGCTTTGGGCCTCCATGGCTACACCTTC. The chain recombines TRBV25-1 with TRBJ1-2; 7 positions agree with TRBD1. Germline V gives CDR1 MGHDK, CDR2 SYGVNS. The CDR3 runs to 18 residues. V lost 2 bases to trimming and J lost 6 bases; unmatched junction nucleotides: 18.